What follows is one TCR beta chain and its context. An end of the junction does not agree with germline; a read error may underlie this. The entry originates in a study of glioma-infiltrating T cells. Amplification of TCR alpha and beta CDR3 regions from RNA used iRepertoire nested multiplex PCR. A single record per CDR3 protein comes from TCRdb applying MiXCR to the multiplex PCR reads. The sample records some 150,000 distinct CDR3 sequences, roughly two fifths being singletons. Germline CDR1 is SGHVS and CDR2 is FNYEAQ. The CDR3 extends over 17 amino acids. Sample: glioma tissue, nonneoplastic brain tissue, or PBMCs (not recorded which). The chain joins TRBV7-6 to TRBJ2-7; tentatively, D is TRBD2 (5 bases). The clonotype comes from a human donor with low-grade glioma or glioblastoma, undergoing nonglioma brain surgery, or in good health (not recorded which). The CDR3 DNA is TGTGCCAGCAGTTTAGGACTTGGAGAGCGACCCTCCTACGAGCAGTACTTC. It specifies CASSLGLGERPSYEQYF. Together with reference TRBV7-6 and TRBJ2-7, the CDR3 gives the full variable domain: GAGVSQSPRYKVTKRGQDVALRCDPISGHVSLYWYRQALGQGPEFLTYFNYEAQQDKSGLPNDRFSAERPEGSISTLTIQRTEQRDSAMYRCASSLGLGERPSYEQYFGPGTRLTVT.